What follows are 27 T cell receptor beta chains derived from one specimen sequenced in a study of siplizumab effects on memory and regulatory T cells. Using immunoSEQ multiplex PCR, the repertoire was profiled, and TCRdb retains in-frame clones only, with some absent. The table records approximately 110,000 clones, under 95% of them present only once. The sample taken for sequencing was CD4+ T cells sorted from blood. These receptors were collected from a human donor in good health.

The gene calls are TRBV6-5 and TRBJ2-7; TRBD1 agrees at 9 bases. With 0 bases clipped from V and 3 bases from J, the junction kept 3 bases outside the gene matches. Germline V lookup: CDR1 MNHEY, CDR2 SVGAGI. This CDR3 is built from 15 residues. CDR3 in amino acids: CASSYSGTGIYEQYF. DNA for the CDR3: TGTGCCAGCAGTTACTCTGGGACAGGGATCTACGAGCAGTACTTC.

The gene calls are TRBV7-9 and TRBJ1-5; D is unresolved. Germline V gene sequence: CDR1 SEHNR, CDR2 FQNEAQ (reference sequence). The CDR3 is 13 amino acids. The ends were cut back, 3 bases at V and 4 bases at J, with 7 bases in the middle. CDR3 sequence reads: CASSFEENQPQHF. The DNA for the CDR3 is TGTGCCAGCAGCTTCGAGGAAAATCAGCCCCAGCATTTT.

Turning to this clone: Germline and junction disagree at one end, which may indicate a read error. The CDR3 loop reads CSARRDRGRHF. CDR3 DNA: TGCAGTGCTCGCCGGGACAGGGGGCGACATTTT. V and J are TRBV20-1 and TRBJ2-3; TRBD1 agrees at 12 bases. The CDR3 runs 11 residues. Germline V gene data show CDR1 as DFQATT and CDR2 as SNEGSKA (reference sequence).

The chain carries TRBV14 and TRBJ1-1; TRBD1 is a possible D gene (5 bases). The CDR3 loop spans 15 amino acids. Germline V gene data show CDR1 as SGHDN and CDR2 as FVKESK. V was pared by 4 bases and J by 4 bases, with 16 bases between. Written as DNA, the CDR3 is TGTGCCAGCAGCCGCAGAAACCAGGGAATCACTGAAGCTTTCTTT. It specifies CASSRRNQGITEAFF.

The chain combines TRBV27 with TRBJ1-1; TRBD1 might be the D (5 bases). The V end lost 4 bases, the J end lost 1 base, and 16 bases lay between the germline ends. Per the germline V gene, CDR1 is MNHEY and CDR2 is SMNVEV (reference sequence). The CDR3 totals 16 residues. The CDR3 region has the DNA TGTGCCAGCAGTTCCTTGCCGGGACGGCGGAACACTGAAGCTTTCTTT. Amino acid sequence: CASSSLPGRRNTEAFF.

This clone appeared once. J is TRBJ2-3 and V is TRBV19; no reliable D call. Germline CDR1 LNHDA, CDR2 SQIVND (reference sequence). The CDR3 spans 14 residues. V was shortened by 2 bases and J by 3 bases, with 9 bases between the two germline ends. CDR3 sequence (DNA): TGTGCCAGTAGTATATGGCTCGGAACAGATACGCAGTATTTT. Translated, it gives CASSIWLGTDTQYF.

This sequence joins TRBV5-5 and TRBJ1-1; D not resolved. The CDR3 totals 13 residues. V was clipped by 1 base and J by 10 bases, with 14 bases between them. Per germline, CDR1 SGHKS and CDR2 YYEKEE (reference sequence). The CDR3 region has the DNA TGTGCCAGCAGCTTGCATGAGGGCCCAAGAGCTTTCTTT. The encoded protein is CASSLHEGPRAFF.

The V call is TRBV19, the J call TRBJ2-7; TRBD1 aligns across 11 bases. With V trimmed by 5 bases and J by 4 bases, 7 bases remained unmatched. This CDR3 has 15 residues. Germline values: CDR1 LNHDA, CDR2 SQIVND (reference sequence). In DNA, the CDR3 is TGTGCCAGTAGTTCCCGGACAGGGGGCGGGTACGAGCAGTACTTC. This translates into CASSSRTGGGYEQYF.

The sample holds a few counts of this clone. The chain uses TRBV10-3 and TRBJ1-1; D remains ambiguous. Germline CDR1 and CDR2: ENHRY and SYGVKD. This CDR3 spans 11 amino acids. Trimming removed 1 base at V and 7 bases at J, with 4 bases between. CDR3 sequence reads: CAISEFGEAFF. In DNA form, the CDR3 reads TGTGCCATCAGTGAGTTTGGTGAAGCTTTCTTT.

V usage is TRBV7-3 and J usage is TRBJ2-2; 7 nucleotides match TRBD1. CDR3 length equals 16 residues. With 0 bases clipped from V and 4 bases from J, the junction kept 5 bases outside the gene matches. Germline CDR1 reads SGHTA; CDR2 reads FQGTGA. For the CDR3, the DNA is TGTGCCAGCAGCTTAACGCCACAGGGGTCCACCGGGGAGCTGTTTTTT. Translating it yields CASSLTPQGSTGELFF.

The rearrangement uses TRBV6-1 and TRBJ1-2; 11 bases fit TRBD1. CDR3 size: 15 residues. J was trimmed by 7 bases and V by 10 bases; bases with no gene match: 14. The germline V gene encodes CDR1 MNHNS and CDR2 SASEGT. The DNA of the CDR3 is TGTGCCATCACCCTTCGGACAGGGGGCCTATCTGGCTACACCTTC. It specifies CAITLRTGGLSGYTF.

This clone was detected a few times. This rearrangement joins TRBV12-1 to TRBJ1-1. TRBV12-1 is an annotated pseudogene. This CDR3 comprises 17 residues. CDR3 protein: CASSPKGSGALNTEAFF. For the CDR3, the DNA is TGTGCCAGCAGCCCCAAGGGGTCGGGGGCCCTGAACACTGAAGCTTTCTTT.

This CDR3 reads CASSTSGGPYEQYF. CDR3 nucleotide sequence: TGTGCCAGCAGCACTAGCGGGGGGCCTTACGAGCAGTACTTC. J is TRBJ2-7 and V is TRBV27; TRBD2 matches at 12 bases. This CDR3 is built from 14 residues. Germline V lookup: CDR1 MNHEY, CDR2 SMNVEV (reference sequence). V shed 6 bases and J 4 bases; nucleotides not matched to a gene: 4.

The chain couples TRBV18 to TRBJ1-1; no firm D call. Germline CDR1 KGHSH, CDR2 LQKENI. The V end was cut by 2 bases, the J end by 7 bases, with 8 bases between. CDR3 length: 12 residues. CDR3 DNA: TGTGCCAGCTCACCAACGGGCCGTGAAGCTTTCTTT. Its translation: CASSPTGREAFF.

This sequence joins TRBV4-1 and TRBJ2-2, with 10 positions matching TRBD2. The CDR3 runs to 17 residues. Germline CDR1 MGHRA, CDR2 YSYEKL. After removal of 2 bases from V and 1 base from J, the junction contained 4 bases not matched to a gene. CDR3 sequence: CASSQLRLAGNTGELFF. The CDR3 region has the DNA TGCGCCAGCAGCCAACTCCGACTAGCGGGGAACACCGGGGAGCTGTTTTTT.

The chain couples TRBV30 to TRBJ2-3, with D possibly being TRBD1 or TRBD2 (6 bases each). The germline V gene has CDR1 GTSNPN and CDR2 SVGIG (reference sequence). This CDR3 spans 13 amino acids. V was cut by 0 bases and J by 4 bases, with 8 bases left in between. The CDR3: CAWSVGGSDTQYF. DNA of the CDR3: TGTGCCTGGAGTGTAGGGGGGTCAGATACGCAGTATTTT.

The chain employs TRBV7-9 and TRBJ2-7; 9 bases align to TRBD2. CDR1 is SEHNR and CDR2 is FQNEAQ in the germline V gene (reference sequence). There are 14 residues in the CDR3. J gave up 3 bases and V 8 bases, and 8 bases lay outside the gene matches. The CDR3 nucleotides read TGTGCCAGCGGCGGGACTAGCCCCGGCTACGAGCAGTACTTC. This codes for CASGGTSPGYEQYF. Complete variable domain (other parts from reference TRBV7-9 and TRBJ2-7): DTGVSQNPRHKITKRGQNVTFRCDPISEHNRLYWYRQTLGQGPEFLTYFQNEAQLEKSRLLSDRFSAERPKGSFSTLEIQRTEQGDSAMYLCASGGTSPGYEQYFGPGTRLTVT.

This chain links TRBV7-9 with TRBJ2-1; tentative D call: TRBD2 (6 bases). The CDR3 runs to 15 residues. Between the trimmed V and J ends, which lost 7 bases and 10 bases, there was a span of 23 bases. Germline values: CDR1 SEHNR, CDR2 FQNEAQ (reference sequence). The CDR3 sequence: CASTPLGTPLTEQFF. DNA for the CDR3: TGTGCCAGCACCCCCCTCGGGACTCCGTTGACAGAGCAGTTCTTC.

The chain has TRBV11-2 and TRBJ1-1; 9 nucleotides agree with TRBD1. Germline assignment: CDR1 SGHAT and CDR2 FQNNGV. This CDR3 has 13 amino acids. The junction had 4 bases not matched to a gene; V was cut back by 3 bases and J by 8 bases. The CDR3 DNA reads as TGTGCCAGCAGCTTGGGACAGGGCGCGGAAGCTTTCTTT. Encoded protein: CASSLGQGAEAFF. The entire variable domain, with the rest obtained from reference TRBV11-2 and TRBJ1-1, is as follows: EAGVAQSPRYKIIEKRQSVAFWCNPISGHATLYWYQQILGQGPKLLIQFQNNGVVDDSQLPKDRFSAERLKGVDSTLKIQPAKLEDSAVYLCASSLGQGAEAFFGQGTRLTVV.

V usage is TRBV2 and J usage is TRBJ1-5; 9 positions agree with TRBD1. J was trimmed by 3 bases and V by 6 bases; bases with no gene match: 15. This CDR3 contains 18 residues. CDR1 is SNHLY, CDR2 FYNNEI, per germline. The CDR3: CASSVVPGQGRNNQPQHF. In DNA form, the CDR3 reads TGTGCCAGCAGCGTAGTCCCGGGACAGGGAAGGAACAATCAGCCCCAGCATTTT.

V usage is TRBV7-2 and J usage is TRBJ1-5; tentative D call: TRBD1 (6 bases). Looked up from germline, CDR1 is SGHTA and CDR2 is FQGNSA. The CDR3 length is 15 residues. Trimming took off 5 bases at V and 0 bases at J, with 11 bases between the two ends. CDR3 sequence: CASSPGQISNQPQHF. As DNA, the CDR3 is TGTGCCAGCAGCCCCGGACAGATTAGCAATCAGCCCCAGCATTTT.

The chain has TRBV5-1 and TRBJ2-5, with D maybe TRBD1 (6 bases). This CDR3 is built from 13 residues. Trimming stripped 4 bases from V and 4 bases from J, with 11 bases between. Germline loops: CDR1 SGHRS, CDR2 YFSETQ. In DNA, the CDR3 is TGCGCCAGCAGCCAACAGGGTATAGAGACCCAGTACTTC. This sequence encodes CASSQQGIETQYF.

In its sample, this clone was seen a few times. J is TRBJ1-1 and V is TRBV29-1, with TRBD1 matching over 8 bases. Germline assignment: CDR1 SQVTM and CDR2 ANQGSEA. V lost 8 bases, J lost 5 bases, and 7 bases stayed unmatched. The CDR3 totals 12 residues. CDR3 coding DNA: TGCAGCATACGGACAGGGATGACTGAAGCTTTCTTT. Translation: CSIRTGMTEAFF. The variable domain in full, with the rest retrieved from reference TRBV29-1 and TRBJ1-1, is SAVISQKPSRDICQRGTSLTIQCQVDSQVTMMFWYRQQPGQSLTLIATANQGSEATYESGFVIDKFPISRPNLTFSTLTVSNMSPEDSSIYLCSIRTGMTEAFFGQGTRLTVV.

In the case of this clone: An end of the junction differs from the germline gene, which may be a read error. The chain combines TRBV7-7 with TRBJ2-5; TRBD2 matches at 11 bases. Near its end, the DNA agrees better with TRBJ2-7, so the J call may be wrong. Germline CDR1 and CDR2: SSHAT and FNYEAQ (reference sequence). The CDR3 has 15 residues. Written as DNA, the CDR3 is TGTGCTAGCAGCCCCGCTAGCGGGAGGTCCTACGAGCAGTACTTC. Amino acids: CASSPASGRSYEQYF.

This clone has just one count. DNA for the CDR3: TGTGCCAGCAGCTCCCAGACATGGAGCACAGATACGCAGTATTTT. Translated: CASSSQTWSTDTQYF. The V call is TRBV6-1, the J call TRBJ2-3; D ambiguous. This CDR3 is built from 15 residues. Germline V gene sequence: CDR1 MNHNS, CDR2 SASEGT. The germline V and J ends were trimmed by 6 bases and 0 bases, with 13 bases remaining between them.

The chain uses TRBV6-1 and TRBJ1-1, with D unclear. V was clipped by 0 bases and J by 0 bases, with 2 bases between them. This CDR3 region has 13 residues. Germline CDR1 reads MNHNS; CDR2 reads SASEGT. CDR3 protein: CASSEALNTEAFF. The CDR3 bases are TGTGCCAGCAGTGAAGCTTTGAACACTGAAGCTTTCTTT.

This chain links TRBV5-4 with TRBJ2-2, with 10 bases lining up with TRBD1. The germline V gene encodes CDR1 SGHNT and CDR2 YYREEE (reference sequence). CDR3 length: 16 residues. V shed 3 bases, J shed 4 bases, and the junction held 6 bases outside the gene matches. This chain's CDR3 is CASSSRTGGATGELFF. The CDR3 DNA reads as TGTGCCAGCAGCTCGAGGACAGGGGGGGCCACCGGGGAGCTGTTTTTT.